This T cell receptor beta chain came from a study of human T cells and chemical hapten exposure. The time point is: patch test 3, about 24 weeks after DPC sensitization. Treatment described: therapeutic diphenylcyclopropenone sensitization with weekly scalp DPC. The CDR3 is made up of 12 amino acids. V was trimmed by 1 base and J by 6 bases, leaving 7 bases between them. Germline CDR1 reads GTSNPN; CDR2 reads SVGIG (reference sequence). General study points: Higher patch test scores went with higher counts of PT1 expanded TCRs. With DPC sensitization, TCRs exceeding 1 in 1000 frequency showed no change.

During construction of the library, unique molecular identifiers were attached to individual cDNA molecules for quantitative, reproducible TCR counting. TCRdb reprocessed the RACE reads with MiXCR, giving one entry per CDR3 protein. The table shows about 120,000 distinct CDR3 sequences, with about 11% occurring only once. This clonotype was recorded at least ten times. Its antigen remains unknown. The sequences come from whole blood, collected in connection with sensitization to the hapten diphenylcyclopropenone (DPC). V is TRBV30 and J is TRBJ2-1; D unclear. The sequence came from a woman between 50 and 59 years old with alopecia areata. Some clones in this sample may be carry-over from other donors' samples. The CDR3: CAWSGVGNEQFF. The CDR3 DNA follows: TGTGCCTGGAGTGGGGTGGGCAATGAGCAGTTCTTC.